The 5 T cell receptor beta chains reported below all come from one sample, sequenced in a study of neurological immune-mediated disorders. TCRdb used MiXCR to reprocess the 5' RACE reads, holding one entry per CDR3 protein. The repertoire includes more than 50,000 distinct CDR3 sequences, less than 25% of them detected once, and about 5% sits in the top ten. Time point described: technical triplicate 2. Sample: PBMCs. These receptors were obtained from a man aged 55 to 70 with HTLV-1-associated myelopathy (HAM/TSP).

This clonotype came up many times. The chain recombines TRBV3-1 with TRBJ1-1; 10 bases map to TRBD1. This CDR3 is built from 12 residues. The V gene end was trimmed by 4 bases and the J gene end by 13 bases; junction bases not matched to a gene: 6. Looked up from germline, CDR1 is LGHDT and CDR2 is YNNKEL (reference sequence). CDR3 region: CASSLLTGGIFF. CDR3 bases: TGTGCCAGCAGCCTCTTGACAGGGGGCATTTTCTTT.

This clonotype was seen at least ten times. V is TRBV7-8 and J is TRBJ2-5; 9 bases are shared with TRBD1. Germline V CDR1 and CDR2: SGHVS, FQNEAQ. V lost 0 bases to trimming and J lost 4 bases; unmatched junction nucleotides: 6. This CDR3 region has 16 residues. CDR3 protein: CASSLAGVQGAETQYF. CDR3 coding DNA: TGTGCCAGCAGCTTAGCCGGGGTACAGGGGGCAGAGACCCAGTACTTC.

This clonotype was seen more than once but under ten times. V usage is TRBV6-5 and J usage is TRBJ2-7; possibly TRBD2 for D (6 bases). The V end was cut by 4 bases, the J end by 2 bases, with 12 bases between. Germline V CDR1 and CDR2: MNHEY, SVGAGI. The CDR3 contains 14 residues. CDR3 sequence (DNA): TGTGCCAGCAGTTCCGGTTGGGGGGCCTACGAGCAGTACTTC. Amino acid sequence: CASSSGWGAYEQYF.

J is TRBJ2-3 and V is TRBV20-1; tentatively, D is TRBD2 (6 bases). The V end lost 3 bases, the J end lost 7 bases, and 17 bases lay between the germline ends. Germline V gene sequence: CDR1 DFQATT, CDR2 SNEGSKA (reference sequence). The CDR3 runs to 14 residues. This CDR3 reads CSASGGERLNTQYF. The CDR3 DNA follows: TGCAGTGCTAGTGGAGGGGAGCGGCTAAATACGCAGTATTTT.

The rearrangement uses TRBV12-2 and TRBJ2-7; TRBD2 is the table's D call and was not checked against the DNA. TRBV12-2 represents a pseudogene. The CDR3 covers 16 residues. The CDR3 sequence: CASRLASSSGNYEQYF. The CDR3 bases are TGTGCAAGTCGCTTAGCGTCGTCTAGCGGAAACTACGAGCAGTACTTC.